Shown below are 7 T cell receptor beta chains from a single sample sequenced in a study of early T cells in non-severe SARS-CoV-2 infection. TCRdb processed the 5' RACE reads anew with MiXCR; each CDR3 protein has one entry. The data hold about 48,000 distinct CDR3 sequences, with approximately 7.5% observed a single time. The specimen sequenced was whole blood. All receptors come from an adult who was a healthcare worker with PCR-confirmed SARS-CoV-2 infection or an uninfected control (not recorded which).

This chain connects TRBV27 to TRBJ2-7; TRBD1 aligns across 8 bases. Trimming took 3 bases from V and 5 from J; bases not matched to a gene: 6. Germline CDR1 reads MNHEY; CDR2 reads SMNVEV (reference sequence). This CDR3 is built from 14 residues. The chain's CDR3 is CASSFRRGRNEQYF. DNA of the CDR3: TGTGCCAGCAGTTTCCGCAGGGGGCGTAACGAGCAGTACTTC.

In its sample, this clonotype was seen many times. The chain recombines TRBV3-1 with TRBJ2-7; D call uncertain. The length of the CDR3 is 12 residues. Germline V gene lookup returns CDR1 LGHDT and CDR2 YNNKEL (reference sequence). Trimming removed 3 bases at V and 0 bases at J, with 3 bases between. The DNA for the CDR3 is TGTGCCAGCAGCCATCTCTCCTACGAGCAGTACTTC. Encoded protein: CASSHLSYEQYF.

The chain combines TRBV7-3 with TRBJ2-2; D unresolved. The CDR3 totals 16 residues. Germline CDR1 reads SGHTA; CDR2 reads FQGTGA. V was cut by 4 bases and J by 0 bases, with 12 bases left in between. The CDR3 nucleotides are TGTGCCAGCAGCTCGCGGCCGGGTACGAACACCGGGGAGCTGTTTTTT. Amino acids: CASSSRPGTNTGELFF.

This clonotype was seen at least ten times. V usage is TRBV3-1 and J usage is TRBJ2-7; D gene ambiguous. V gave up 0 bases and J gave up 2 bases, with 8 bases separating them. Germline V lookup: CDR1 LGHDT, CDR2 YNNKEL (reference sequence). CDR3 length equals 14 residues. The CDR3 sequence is CASSQDAGAYEQYF. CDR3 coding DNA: TGTGCCAGCAGCCAAGATGCAGGAGCCTACGAGCAGTACTTC.

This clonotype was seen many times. The CDR3 DNA reads TGCAGTGCTAGCCGGGACAGGGGTACAGATACGCAGTATTTT. Translation: CSASRDRGTDTQYF. The genes are TRBV20-1 and TRBJ2-3; 10 bases agree with TRBD1. The CDR3 is made up of 14 amino acids. From germline, CDR1 is DFQATT and CDR2 SNEGSKA (reference sequence). With 3 bases clipped from V and 3 bases from J, the junction kept 3 bases outside the gene matches.

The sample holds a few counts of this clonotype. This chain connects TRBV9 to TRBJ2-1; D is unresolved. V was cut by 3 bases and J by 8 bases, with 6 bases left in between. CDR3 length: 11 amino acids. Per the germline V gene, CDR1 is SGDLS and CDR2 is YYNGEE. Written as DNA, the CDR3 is TGTGCCAGCAGCGGGCGCGATGAGCAGTTCTTC. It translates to CASSGRDEQFF.

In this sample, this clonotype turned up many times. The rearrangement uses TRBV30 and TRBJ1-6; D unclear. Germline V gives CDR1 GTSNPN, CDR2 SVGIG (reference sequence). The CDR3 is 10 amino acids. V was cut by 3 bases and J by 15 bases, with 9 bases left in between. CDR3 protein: CAWSGIILHF. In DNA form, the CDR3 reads TGTGCCTGGAGCGGTATAATCCTCCACTTT.